This section outlines one T cell receptor beta chain sequence together with its context. Antigen: not known. The CDR3 runs to 15 residues. Germline values: CDR1 KGHSH, CDR2 LQKENI. Between the trimmed V and J ends, which lost 0 bases and 0 bases, there was a span of 8 bases. This table comes from immunoSEQ multiplex PCR, and its TCRdb copy is limited to in-frame clones, with some not included. The sample holds some 130,000 clones, about nine tenths seen once. The data originate from a study of T cell responses to AZD1222 COVID-19 vaccine. Study outcomes and limitations: Vaccine-related CD4 TCRs covered spike, predominating at 160-218 and 743-854. Increased Spike-specific TCR breadth and depth were observed after two AZD1222 doses.

The genes are TRBV18 and TRBJ2-5; D gene unclear. The sequencing here drew on peripheral blood, taken on day 0 of AZD1222 vaccination. The source of this sequence is an adult in good health. The CDR3 sequence: CASSPPFGHQETQYF. CDR3 in DNA: TGTGCCAGCTCACCACCGTTCGGACACCAAGAGACCCAGTACTTC.